One sample yielded the 30 T cell receptor beta chains listed below, sequenced in a study of T-cell memory formation after mild COVID-19. TCRdb re-called the 5' RACE reads with MiXCR, one entry per CDR3 protein. The sample records around 25,000 distinct CDR3 sequences, roughly 7% being singletons. Sequencing was carried out using PBMCs or a T cell subset sorted from them (not recorded which). The receptors stem from an adult woman who had mild COVID-19 (a few samples of this study predate the infection). Cell type and time point are not known.

The chain is built from TRBV7-9 and TRBJ2-1; TRBD2 matches 9 bases. In germline, CDR1 is SEHNR, CDR2 FQNEAQ (reference sequence). The CDR3 runs to 13 residues. Trimming cost V 5 bases and J 9 bases; bases outside gene matches: 5. The CDR3 DNA reads as TGTGCCAGCAGCCCACCGGGACTAGCTGAGCAGTTCTTC. Its protein product is CASSPPGLAEQFF.

This clonotype was counted ten times or more. This chain links TRBV12-3 or TRBV12-4 with TRBJ1-2; TRBD1 agrees at 7 bases. The CDR3 runs to 13 residues. The junction had 4 bases not matched to a gene; V was cut back by 6 bases and J by 3 bases. CDR3: CASRGGTDYGYTF. The CDR3 bases are TGTGCCAGCAGGGGGGGGACAGACTATGGCTACACCTTC.

This clonotype was observed at least ten times. The rearrangement joins TRBV6-5 to TRBJ1-4; 7 bases line up with TRBD1. V lost 6 bases to trimming and J lost 7 bases; unmatched junction nucleotides: 8. CDR1 and CDR2 from the germline V gene are MNHEY and SVGAGI. The CDR3 is 14 amino acids. The CDR3 DNA is TGTGCCAGCAGGCTAACTCGACAGGGTGAAAAACTGTTTTTT. This sequence encodes CASRLTRQGEKLFF.

In its sample, this clonotype was seen many times. The chain joins TRBV12-3 or TRBV12-4 to TRBJ1-1, with 11 bases that match TRBD1. Trimming took 4 bases from V and 4 from J; bases not matched to a gene: 5. CDR3 size: 15 residues. The DNA of the CDR3 is TGTGCCAGCAGTTACACCGGGACAGGGGGCACTGAAGCTTTCTTT. Translating it yields CASSYTGTGGTEAFF.

This clonotype was recorded many times. This chain uses TRBV27 with TRBJ1-1; 7 bases fit TRBD1. The germline gives CDR1 MNHEY, CDR2 SMNVEV (reference sequence). Trimming cost V 5 bases and J 2 bases; bases outside gene matches: 11. The CDR3 length is 16 residues. The CDR3 is CASSPLRRQGNTEAFF. CDR3 DNA: TGTGCCAGCAGTCCCCTCCGCCGACAGGGAAACACTGAAGCTTTCTTT.

This clonotype was seen ten or more times. This chain joins TRBV7-6 and TRBJ2-1; D gene unclear. The CDR3 is 16 residues long. Trimming shortened V by 4 bases and J by 6 bases, and 19 bases separated the two germline ends. Germline V CDR1 and CDR2: SGHVS, FNYEAQ. CDR3 sequence reads: CASSSGPTVRGNEQFF. DNA of the CDR3: TGTGCCAGCAGCTCCGGGCCCACAGTGCGTGGCAATGAGCAGTTCTTC.

This clonotype came up many times. The chain is built from TRBV7-3 and TRBJ2-1; a possible D gene is TRBD1 (6 bases). Trimming stripped 5 bases from V and 8 bases from J, with 16 bases between. From germline, CDR1 is SGHTA and CDR2 FQGTGA. CDR3 size: 14 residues. DNA of the CDR3: TGTGCCAGCAGCAGCCTCCACAGGGTCGATGAGCAGTTCTTC. This codes for CASSSLHRVDEQFF.

This clonotype was counted at least ten times. The chain carries TRBV9 and TRBJ2-1; no firm D call. The germline V gene has CDR1 SGDLS and CDR2 YYNGEE. This CDR3 has 16 amino acids. V was trimmed by 4 bases and J by 4 bases, leaving 18 bases between them. In nucleotides, the CDR3 is TGTGCCAGCAGCCTAGGAGAACAGCCCCCTTACAATGAGCAGTTCTTC. Protein product: CASSLGEQPPYNEQFF.

A few counts support this clonotype. The chain joins TRBV6-5 to TRBJ1-5, with 10 bases lining up with TRBD1. The CDR3 runs 19 residues. Germline V gene sequence: CDR1 MNHEY, CDR2 SVGAGI. V was pared by 4 bases and J by 2 bases, with 14 bases of the junction left unmatched. The CDR3 reads CASSFTGTGEGYGNQPQHF. Here the CDR3 DNA reads TGTGCCAGCAGTTTCACCGGGACAGGGGAGGGTTATGGCAATCAGCCCCAGCATTTT.

This clonotype has at least ten counts. This CDR3 is missing its conserved last phenylalanine or tryptophan, likely due to a read error. Because the CDR3's place on the DNA is in doubt, the DNA is left out and the CDR3 is given as listed by TCRdb. J is TRBJ1-1 and V is TRBV20-1; no check of the table's D call, TRBD1, against the DNA was made. Germline V gene lookup returns CDR1 DFQATT and CDR2 SNEGSKA (reference sequence). Inclusive of both ends, the CDR3 amounts to 11 amino acids. The CDR3 spells CSASVGNRVTV.

This clonotype was seen ten or more times. CDR3 in amino acids: CASSLNMGQDSPLHF. The CDR3 coding sequence is TGTGCCAGCAGTTTGAATATGGGACAGGATTCACCCCTCCACTTT. The rearrangement uses TRBV6-1 and TRBJ1-6, with 8 nucleotides matching TRBD1. Germline V gene sequence: CDR1 MNHNS, CDR2 SASEGT. V was clipped by 5 bases and J by 8 bases; unmatched bases: 8. CDR3 length: 15 residues.

This clonotype was detected ten times or more. The rearrangement joins TRBV20-1 to TRBJ2-1, with D possibly TRBD2 on 5 matching bases. The CDR3 runs to 14 residues. Germline V CDR1 and CDR2: DFQATT, SNEGSKA (reference sequence). V lost 5 bases and J lost 0, with 11 bases in between. The CDR3 region has the DNA TGCAGTGCTTCCCGGGGTAGCTCCTACAATGAGCAGTTCTTC. It specifies CSASRGSSYNEQFF.

Many counts were recorded for this clonotype. The rearrangement uses TRBV27 and TRBJ2-1; 8 positions match TRBD2. The J segment lost 4 bases and the V segment lost 8 bases, leaving 13 bases of the junction unmatched. The CDR3 spans 16 residues. CDR1 and CDR2 from the germline V gene are MNHEY and SMNVEV (reference sequence). In nucleotides, the CDR3 is TGTGCCAGCGGGACCCCCAGTACTAGCGGTTACAATGAGCAGTTCTTC. This encodes CASGTPSTSGYNEQFF.

This clonotype was counted many times. The DNA for the CDR3 is TGTGCCAGTAGTATGGGACAGCTAATGTGGCCCCAGCATTTT. It encodes CASSMGQLMWPQHF. V and J are TRBV19 and TRBJ1-5; 7 nucleotides line up with TRBD1. The CDR3 extends over 14 amino acids. Unmatched junction bases numbered 8, after V lost 3 bases and J lost 9 bases. Germline V gives CDR1 LNHDA, CDR2 SQIVND (reference sequence).

This clonotype showed up many times. V and J are TRBV5-1 and TRBJ2-7, with unresolved D. Germline CDR1 and CDR2: SGHRS and YFSETQ. The V end was cut by 3 bases, the J end by 3 bases, with 10 bases between. CDR3 length equals 13 residues. As DNA, the CDR3 is TGCGCCAGCAGCTATGATTCCCACTACGAGCAGTACTTC. Its translation: CASSYDSHYEQYF. The full variable domain, completed using reference TRBV5-1 and TRBJ2-7, is KAGVTQTPRYLIKTRGQQVTLSCSPISGHRSVSWYQQTPGQGLQFLFEYFSETQRNKGNFPGRFSGRQFSNSRSEMNVSTLELGDSALYLCASSYDSHYEQYFGPGTRLTVT.

This clonotype was seen many times. This chain joins TRBV5-5 and TRBJ2-2; tentative D call: TRBD2 (7 bases). The germline V and J ends were trimmed by 3 bases and 4 bases, with 19 bases remaining between them. The CDR3 is 17 amino acids. Germline loops: CDR1 SGHKS, CDR2 YYEKEE (reference sequence). The CDR3 DNA is TGTGCCAGCAGCTCCAGTCCGCGGGGGCCCAGCACCGGGGAGCTGTTTTTT. Translating gives CASSSSPRGPSTGELFF.

This clonotype was detected ten times or more. The rearrangement joins TRBV27 to TRBJ2-1; 11 nucleotides agree with TRBD1. Per germline, CDR1 MNHEY and CDR2 SMNVEV (reference sequence). Trimming took 2 bases from V and 14 from J; bases not matched to a gene: 11. The CDR3 spans 15 residues. CDR3 region: CASSLTIGQGAAEFF. CDR3 bases: TGTGCCAGCAGTTTAACGATTGGACAGGGGGCAGCGGAGTTCTTC.

The chain couples TRBV7-2 to TRBJ2-1, with TRBD1 identical over 7 bases. In germline, CDR1 is SGHTA, CDR2 FQGNSA. CDR3 length: 18 amino acids. The ends lost 5 bases at V and 6 bases at J; junction bases unmatched: 19. The CDR3 DNA is TGTGCCAGCAGCCTACACGTCGGGACAGTGGATCCTCCCAATGAGCAGTTCTTC. Its translation is CASSLHVGTVDPPNEQFF.

This clonotype came up many times. For the CDR3, the DNA is TGTGCCAGCAGCAGGCGGTCCTACGAGCAGTACTTC. Its protein product is CASSRRSYEQYF. J is TRBJ2-7 and V is TRBV5-6; D unresolved. This CDR3 contains 12 residues. Per germline, CDR1 SGHDT and CDR2 YYEEEE. V lost 4 bases and J 1 base, leaving 6 bases between the germline ends.

At least ten counts were recorded for this clonotype. This likely comes from a read error, as the CDR3 has no conserved phenylalanine or tryptophan at its end. This chain uses TRBV28 with TRBJ1-2, with D unclear. The CDR3 spans 12 residues. Germline loops: CDR1 MDHEN, CDR2 SYDVKM. Trimming pared 11 bases from V and 4 bases from J, leaving 14 bases between. CDR3 sequence reads: CAVSDPLYGYTL. The CDR3 nucleotides are TGTGCCGTCAGTGATCCTCTCTATGGCTACACCCTC.

This clonotype was recorded a few times. The chain links TRBV7-9 to TRBJ2-1, with TRBD1 identical over 7 bases. V gave up 5 bases and J gave up 2 bases; unmatched junction bases: 15. CDR1 is SEHNR and CDR2 is FQNEAQ in the germline V gene (reference sequence). The CDR3 runs to 18 residues. CDR3 DNA sequence: TGTGCCAGCAGCGCCAACTTACGACAGGGTGGGACCTACAATGAGCAGTTCTTC. Its protein is CASSANLRQGGTYNEQFF.

This clonotype has ten or more counts. The rearrangement uses TRBV18 and TRBJ2-1; TRBD1 matches at 8 bases. The CDR3 covers 17 residues. Trimming removed 1 base from V and 7 bases from J; junction bases left unmatched: 12. Germline values: CDR1 KGHSH, CDR2 LQKENI. The CDR3 spells CASSPRGQGRVFNEQFF. The CDR3 nucleotides read TGTGCCAGCTCACCACGTGGACAGGGTAGGGTTTTTAATGAGCAGTTCTTC. Drawing the rest from reference TRBV18 and TRBJ2-1, the complete variable domain is NAGVMQNPRHLVRRRGQEARLRCSPMKGHSHVYWYRQLPEEGLKFMVYLQKENIIDESGMPKERFSAEFPKEGPSILRIQQVVRGDSAAYFCASSPRGQGRVFNEQFFGPGTRLTVL.

In its sample, this clonotype was seen many times. The chain carries TRBV12-3 or TRBV12-4 and TRBJ1-2; 7 bases agree with TRBD1. CDR3 length equals 12 residues. V shed 6 bases, J shed 8 bases, and the junction held 6 bases outside the gene matches. The CDR3 DNA follows: TGTGCCAGCAGGAAACAGGGGTCCGGCTACACCTTC. Its protein product is CASRKQGSGYTF.

The J gene is TRBJ1-1, the V gene TRBV12-3 or TRBV12-4, with 7 positions matching TRBD1. This CDR3 is built from 19 residues. The trim removed 6 bases at V and 1 base at J, leaving 20 bases unmatched. DNA for the CDR3: TGTGCCAGCAGCTTCAAAGGGCGGTTGTGGGACAGAGCGAACACTGAAGCTTTCTTT. It translates to CASSFKGRLWDRANTEAFF.

The CDR3 loop reads CASRTGNGYTF. CDR3 nucleotides: TGTGCCAGCCGGACAGGGAATGGCTACACCTTC. The chain links TRBV25-1 to TRBJ1-2, with 8 positions matching TRBD1. Germline CDR1 reads MGHDK; CDR2 reads SYGVNS. The CDR3 consists of 11 residues. The V and J ends lost 8 bases and 6 bases, in that order; junction bases with no gene match: 2.

This clonotype showed up many times. This rearrangement joins TRBV5-6 to TRBJ2-7; D is perhaps TRBD2 (7 bases). V lost 3 bases and J 2 bases, leaving 12 bases between the germline ends. Germline V gene lookup returns CDR1 SGHDT and CDR2 YYEEEE. The CDR3 extends over 14 amino acids. The CDR3 region is CASSSGGLTYEQYF. The CDR3 bases are TGTGCCAGCAGCTCCGGGGGGCTCACCTACGAGCAGTACTTC.

The chain couples TRBV20-1 to TRBJ1-5, with D uncertain. The CDR3 consists of 13 residues. Per germline, CDR1 DFQATT and CDR2 SNEGSKA (reference sequence). Trimming stripped 3 bases from V and 4 bases from J, with 10 bases between. The CDR3 sequence is CSASRTDNQPQHF. The CDR3 DNA sequence: TGCAGTGCTAGTAGGACGGATAATCAGCCCCAGCATTTT.

This clonotype was seen ten or more times. V gene TRBV6-1 combines with J gene TRBJ2-7, with D maybe TRBD2 (5 bases). The length of the CDR3 is 13 residues. From germline, CDR1 is MNHNS and CDR2 SASEGT. V was clipped by 11 bases and J by 3 bases, with 17 bases between them. The CDR3 DNA sequence: TGTGCCGGCAACCGGGCCGGAGGCTACGAGCAGTACTTC. It specifies CAGNRAGGYEQYF.

There are many counts of this clonotype. The chain combines TRBV24-1 with TRBJ2-1; 9 nucleotides line up with TRBD2. Germline assignment: CDR1 KGHDR and CDR2 SFDVKD. The length of the CDR3 is 18 residues. V lost 5 bases to trimming and J lost 4 bases; unmatched junction nucleotides: 14. The CDR3, as DNA: TGTGCCACCAGTGGGGGGGTTGGTAGCGGGAGAGATTACAATGAGCAGTTCTTC. Translation: CATSGGVGSGRDYNEQFF.

This clonotype has ten or more counts. In DNA form, the CDR3 reads TGCGCCAGCAGCCAAGACTCGCCGGCCCGGAACTATGGCTACACCTTC. Translation: CASSQDSPARNYGYTF. V usage is TRBV4-3 and J usage is TRBJ1-2, with unresolved D. Between the trimmed V and J ends, which lost 0 bases and 2 bases, there was a span of 13 bases. The CDR3 runs 16 residues. Germline V gives CDR1 LGHNA, CDR2 YSLEER.